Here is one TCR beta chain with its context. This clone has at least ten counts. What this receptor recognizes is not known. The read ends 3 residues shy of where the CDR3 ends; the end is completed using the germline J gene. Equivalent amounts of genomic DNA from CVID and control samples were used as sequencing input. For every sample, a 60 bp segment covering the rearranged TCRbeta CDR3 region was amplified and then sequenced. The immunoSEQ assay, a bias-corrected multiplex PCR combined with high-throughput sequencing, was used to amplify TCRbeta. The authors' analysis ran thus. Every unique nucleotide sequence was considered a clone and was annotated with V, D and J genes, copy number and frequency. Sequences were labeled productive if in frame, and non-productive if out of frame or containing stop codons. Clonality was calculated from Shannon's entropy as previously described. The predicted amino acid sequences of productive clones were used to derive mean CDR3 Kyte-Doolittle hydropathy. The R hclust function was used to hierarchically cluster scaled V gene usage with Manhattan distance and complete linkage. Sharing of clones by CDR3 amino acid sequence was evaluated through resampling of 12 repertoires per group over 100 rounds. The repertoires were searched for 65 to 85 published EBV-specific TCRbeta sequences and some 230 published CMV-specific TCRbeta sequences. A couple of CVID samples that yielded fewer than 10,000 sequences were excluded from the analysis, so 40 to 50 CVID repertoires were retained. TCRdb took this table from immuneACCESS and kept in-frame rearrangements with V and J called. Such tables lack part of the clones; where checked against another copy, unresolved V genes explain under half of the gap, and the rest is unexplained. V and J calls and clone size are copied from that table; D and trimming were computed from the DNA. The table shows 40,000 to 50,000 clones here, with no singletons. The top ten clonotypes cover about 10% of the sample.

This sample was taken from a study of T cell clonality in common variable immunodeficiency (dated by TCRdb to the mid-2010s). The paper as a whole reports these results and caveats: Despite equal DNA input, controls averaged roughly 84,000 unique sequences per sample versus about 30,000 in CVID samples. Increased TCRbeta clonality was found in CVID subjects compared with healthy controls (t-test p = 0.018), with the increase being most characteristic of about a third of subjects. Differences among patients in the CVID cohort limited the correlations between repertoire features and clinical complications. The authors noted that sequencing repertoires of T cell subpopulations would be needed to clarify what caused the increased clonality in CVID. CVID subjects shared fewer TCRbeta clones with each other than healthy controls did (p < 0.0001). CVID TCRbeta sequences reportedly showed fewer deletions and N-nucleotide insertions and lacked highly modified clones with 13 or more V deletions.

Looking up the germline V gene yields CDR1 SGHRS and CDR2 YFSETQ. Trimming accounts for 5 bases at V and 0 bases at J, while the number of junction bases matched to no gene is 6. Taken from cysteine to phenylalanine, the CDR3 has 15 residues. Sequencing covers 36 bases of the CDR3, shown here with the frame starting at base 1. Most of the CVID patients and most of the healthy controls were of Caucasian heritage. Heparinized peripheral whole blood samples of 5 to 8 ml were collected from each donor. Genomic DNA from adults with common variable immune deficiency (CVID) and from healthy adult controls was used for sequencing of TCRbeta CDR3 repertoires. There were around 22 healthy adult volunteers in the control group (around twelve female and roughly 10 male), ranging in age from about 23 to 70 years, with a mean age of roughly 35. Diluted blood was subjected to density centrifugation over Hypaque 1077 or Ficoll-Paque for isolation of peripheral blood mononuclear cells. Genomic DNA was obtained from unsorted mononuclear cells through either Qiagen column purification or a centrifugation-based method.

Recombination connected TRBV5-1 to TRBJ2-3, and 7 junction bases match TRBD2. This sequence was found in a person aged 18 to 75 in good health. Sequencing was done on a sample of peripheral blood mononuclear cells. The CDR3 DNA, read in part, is TGCGCCAGCAGTTGGGAGGGGTACAGCACAGATACG. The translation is CASSWEGYSTDT. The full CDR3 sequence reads CASSWEGYSTDTQYF.